These T cell receptor beta chains were read from a single sample in a study of breast tumors, draining lymph nodes, adjacent tissues. TCRdb re-called the multiplex PCR reads through MiXCR, storing one row per CDR3 protein. The sample yields fewer than 200,000 distinct CDR3 sequences, about 33% seen once. Sample: axillary lymph node tissue. Receptors were obtained from a female donor with breast cancer. Some clones in this sample may be carry-over from other donors' samples. Each CDR3 is given with its conserved first and last residue. D genes are given only for firm matches. Clone size appears in some rows only: once, few, many, or a class for an expanded clone.

>many|TRBJ2-5|TRBV20-1|TRBD2
TGCAGTGCTAGAGAAACCGGACTAGCGGGGCCCCAAGAGACCCAGTACTTC
CSARETGLAGPQETQYF
>many|TRBJ1-2|TRBV4-1|.
TGCGCCAGCAGCCAACCCACCGAGACACCGAACTATGGCTACACCTTC
CASSQPTETPNYGYTF
>.|TRBJ1-1|TRBV12-3/TRBV12-4|.
TGTGCCAGCACCCACCTCGGGTTAAAGAACACTGAAGCTTTCTTT
CASTHLGLKNTEAFF
>few|TRBJ1-5|TRBV30|TRBD1
TGTGCCTTCACACAGGGGGCCGGTCAGCCCCAGCATTTT
CAFTQGAGQPQHF
>.|TRBJ2-5|TRBV14|.
TGTGCCCCCTTTCGCGGGCAAGAGACCCAGTACTTC
CAPFRGQETQYF
>few|TRBJ2-7|TRBV6-1|.
TGTGCCAGCAGTGAAGGGTTAGCGGCCAACTACGAGCAGTACTTC
CASSEGLAANYEQYF
>many|TRBJ1-2|TRBV5-6|TRBD1
TGTGCCAGCAGCTTATTCTCGACAGGGGGCTATGGCTACACCTTC
CASSLFSTGGYGYTF
>many|TRBJ1-5|TRBV19|.
TGTGCCAGTAGTCCTACAAGGGGGGCCAATCAGCCCCAGCATTTT
CASSPTRGANQPQHF
>few|TRBJ2-7|TRBV28|.
TGTGCCAGCAGTTTATACGACGAGTACGAGCAGTACTTC
CASSLYDEYEQYF
>few|TRBJ1-3|TRBV6-5|.
TGTGCCAGCATTCCGGGACCTGGAAACACCATATATTTT
CASIPGPGNTIYF
>.|TRBJ2-3|TRBV24-1|TRBD2
TGTGCCACCAGTGCTTTACCTAGCGGGAGTGGAGATACGCAGTATTTT
CATSALPSGSGDTQYF